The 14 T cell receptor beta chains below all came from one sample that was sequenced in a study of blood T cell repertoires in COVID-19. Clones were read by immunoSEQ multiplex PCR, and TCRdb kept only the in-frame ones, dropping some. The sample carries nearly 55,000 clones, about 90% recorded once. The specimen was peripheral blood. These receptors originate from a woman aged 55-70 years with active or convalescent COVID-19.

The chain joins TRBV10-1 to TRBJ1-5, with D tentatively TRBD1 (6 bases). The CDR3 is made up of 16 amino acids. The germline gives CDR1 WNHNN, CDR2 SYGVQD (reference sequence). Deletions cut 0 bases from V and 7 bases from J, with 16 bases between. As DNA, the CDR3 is TGCGCCAGCAGTGAGTCGAAAGAACAGGGACACCAGCCCCAGCATTTT. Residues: CASSESKEQGHQPQHF.

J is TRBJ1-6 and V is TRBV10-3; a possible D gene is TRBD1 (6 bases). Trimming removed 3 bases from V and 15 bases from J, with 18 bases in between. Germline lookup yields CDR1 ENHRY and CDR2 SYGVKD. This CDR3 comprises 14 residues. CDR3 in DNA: TGTGCCATCAGTGATCGGGACACGAACGCTGGCCTCCACTTT. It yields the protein CAISDRDTNAGLHF.

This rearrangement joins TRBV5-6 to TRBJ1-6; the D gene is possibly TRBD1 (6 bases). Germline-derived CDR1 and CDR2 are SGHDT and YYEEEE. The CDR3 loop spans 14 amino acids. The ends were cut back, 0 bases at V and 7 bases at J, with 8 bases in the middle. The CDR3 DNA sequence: TGTGCCAGCAGCTTGGGGGGGCCCAATTCACCCCTCCACTTT. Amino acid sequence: CASSLGGPNSPLHF.

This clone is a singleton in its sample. The CDR3 coding sequence is TGTGCCAGCAGCGTAAGTAACAGGGCCCGGTCTTCTGGAAACACCATATATTTT. Its translation: CASSVSNRARSSGNTIYF. The chain is built from TRBV9 and TRBJ1-3; D might be TRBD1 (6 bases). Germline V gene sequence: CDR1 SGDLS, CDR2 YYNGEE. The V and J ends lost 1 base and 1 base respectively, with 18 bases between them. The CDR3 extends over 18 amino acids.

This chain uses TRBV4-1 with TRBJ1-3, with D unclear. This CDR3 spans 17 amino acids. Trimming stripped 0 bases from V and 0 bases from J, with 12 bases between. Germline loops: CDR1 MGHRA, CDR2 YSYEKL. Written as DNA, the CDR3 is TGCGCCAGCAGCCAAGATCCCAGGCGTGACTCTGGAAACACCATATATTTT. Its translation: CASSQDPRRDSGNTIYF.

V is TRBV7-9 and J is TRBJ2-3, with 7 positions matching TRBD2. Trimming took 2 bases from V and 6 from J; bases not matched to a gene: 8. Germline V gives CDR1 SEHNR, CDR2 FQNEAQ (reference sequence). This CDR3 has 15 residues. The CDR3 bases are TGTGCCAGCAGCTTATTGCGGGGGAGGGCGGATACGCAGTATTTT. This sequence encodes CASSLLRGRADTQYF.

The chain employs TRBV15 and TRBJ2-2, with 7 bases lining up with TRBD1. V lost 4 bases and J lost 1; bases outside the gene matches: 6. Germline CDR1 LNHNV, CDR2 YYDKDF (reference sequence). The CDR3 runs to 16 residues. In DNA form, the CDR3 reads TGTGCCACCAGCACCCTCGGACAGGTGAACACCGGGGAGCTGTTTTTT. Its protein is CATSTLGQVNTGELFF.

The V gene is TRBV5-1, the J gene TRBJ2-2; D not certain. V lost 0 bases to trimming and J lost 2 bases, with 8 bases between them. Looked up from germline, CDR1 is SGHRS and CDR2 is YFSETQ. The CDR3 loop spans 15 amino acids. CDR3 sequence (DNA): TGCGCCAGCAGCTTGGACACAGTTAACACCGGGGAGCTGTTTTTT. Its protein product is CASSLDTVNTGELFF.

The CDR3 loop reads CAWSPPWAWNTEAFF. The CDR3 DNA reads as TGTGCCTGGAGTCCTCCCTGGGCCTGGAACACTGAAGCTTTCTTT. This chain connects TRBV30 to TRBJ1-1; D gene uncertain. CDR3 size: 15 residues. In germline, CDR1 is GTSNPN, CDR2 SVGIG (reference sequence). V gave up 2 bases and J gave up 1 base, with 14 bases separating them.

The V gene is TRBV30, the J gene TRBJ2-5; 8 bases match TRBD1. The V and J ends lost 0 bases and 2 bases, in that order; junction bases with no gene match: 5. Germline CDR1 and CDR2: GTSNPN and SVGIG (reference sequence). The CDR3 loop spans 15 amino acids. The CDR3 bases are TGTGCCTGGAGTGTAGGACAGGGCTCTCAAGAGACCCAGTACTTC. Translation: CAWSVGQGSQETQYF.

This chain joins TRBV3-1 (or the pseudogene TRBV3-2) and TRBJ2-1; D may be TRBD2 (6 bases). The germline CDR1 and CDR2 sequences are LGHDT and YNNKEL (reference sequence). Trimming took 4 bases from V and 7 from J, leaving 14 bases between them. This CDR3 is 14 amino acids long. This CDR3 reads CASSPGGDPNEQFF. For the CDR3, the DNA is TGTGCCAGCAGCCCCGGGGGTGATCCAAATGAGCAGTTCTTC.

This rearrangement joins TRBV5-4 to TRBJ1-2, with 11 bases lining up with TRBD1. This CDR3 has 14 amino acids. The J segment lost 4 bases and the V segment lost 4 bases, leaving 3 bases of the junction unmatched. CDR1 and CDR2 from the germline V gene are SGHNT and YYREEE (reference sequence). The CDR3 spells CASSLGQGAYGYTF. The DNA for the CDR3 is TGTGCCAGCAGCCTTGGACAGGGGGCCTATGGCTACACCTTC.

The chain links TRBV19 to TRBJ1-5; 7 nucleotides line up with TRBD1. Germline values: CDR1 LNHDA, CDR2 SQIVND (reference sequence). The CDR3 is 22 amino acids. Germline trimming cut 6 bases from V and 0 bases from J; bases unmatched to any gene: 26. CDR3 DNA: TGTGCCAGTAGCTCGAAGGGGGGACAGACCGTTATCCGACGCGATAGCAATCAGCCCCAGCATTTT. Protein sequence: CASSSKGGQTVIRRDSNQPQHF.

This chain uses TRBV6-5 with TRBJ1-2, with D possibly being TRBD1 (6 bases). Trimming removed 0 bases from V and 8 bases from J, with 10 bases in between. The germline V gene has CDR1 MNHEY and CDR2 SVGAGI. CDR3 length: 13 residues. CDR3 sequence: CASSYSGQDGYTF. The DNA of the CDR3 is TGTGCCAGCAGTTACTCGGGACAAGACGGCTACACCTTC.